This T cell receptor beta chain appears in the sequencing data of a study of blood T cell repertoires in COVID-19. V was shortened by 0 bases and J by 3 bases, with 21 bases between the two germline ends. The germline V gene encodes CDR1 LGHDT and CDR2 YNNKEL (reference sequence). The CDR3 contains 19 residues. As handled by the study authors: Amplifying reference gene primers gave estimates of nucleated cell counts. Using immunoSEQ multiplex PCR, the repertoire was profiled, and TCRdb retains in-frame clones only, with some absent. V, J and clone size derive from that table, while D and trimming were established from the DNA sequence. This sample has about 100,000 clones, with about 83% found just once.

The sequence derives from a woman in her seventies with acute or convalescent COVID-19. The sample taken for sequencing was peripheral blood. V and J are TRBV3-1 (or the pseudogene TRBV3-2) and TRBJ1-3, with a possible D match to TRBD1 (5 bases). In nucleotides, the CDR3 is TGTGCCAGCAGCCAAGATGGGGGAGGGTTTGGTTATTTTGGAAACACCATATATTTT. Translation: CASSQDGGGFGYFGNTIYF.